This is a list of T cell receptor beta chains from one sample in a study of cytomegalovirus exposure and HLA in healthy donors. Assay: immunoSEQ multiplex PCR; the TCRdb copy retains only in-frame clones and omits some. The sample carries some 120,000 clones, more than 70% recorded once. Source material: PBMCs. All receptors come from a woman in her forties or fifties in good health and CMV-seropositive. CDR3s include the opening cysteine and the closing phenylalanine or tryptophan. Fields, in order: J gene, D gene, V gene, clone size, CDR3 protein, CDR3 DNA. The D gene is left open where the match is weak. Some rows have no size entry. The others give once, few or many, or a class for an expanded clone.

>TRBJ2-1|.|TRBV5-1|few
CASSSGLKDHEQFF
TGCGCCAGCAGCTCGGGACTGAAGGATCATGAGCAGTTCTTC
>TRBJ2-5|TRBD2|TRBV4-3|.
CASSQGGATSGQETQYF
TGCGCCAGCAGCCAAGGTGGTGCGACTAGCGGACAAGAGACCCAGTACTTC
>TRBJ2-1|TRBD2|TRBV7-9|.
CSSSFTTSATYNEQFF
TGTTCCAGCAGCTTCACAACTAGCGCTACCTACAATGAGCAGTTCTTC
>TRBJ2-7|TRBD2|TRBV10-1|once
CASSDGTREQYF
TGCGCCAGCAGTGACGGGACTAGGGAGCAGTACTTC
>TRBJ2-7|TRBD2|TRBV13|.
CASSSMSGANSYEQYF
TGTGCCAGCAGCTCCATGAGCGGGGCCAACTCCTACGAGCAGTACTTC
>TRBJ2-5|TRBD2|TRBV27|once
CASSKTSGPHGETQYF
TGTGCCAGCAGTAAGACTAGCGGTCCCCATGGAGAGACCCAGTACTTC
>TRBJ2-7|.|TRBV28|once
CASRLEKYRAQYF
TGTGCCAGCAGGTTGGAGAAATACAGGGCGCAGTACTTC
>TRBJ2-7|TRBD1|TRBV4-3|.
CASSQDPGQGLGLSYEQYF
TGCGCCAGCAGCCAAGATCCGGGACAGGGGCTCGGCCTCTCCTACGAGCAGTACTTC
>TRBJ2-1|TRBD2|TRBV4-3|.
CASSQGEGEQFF
TGCGCCAGCAGCCAAGGGGAGGGTGAGCAGTTCTTC
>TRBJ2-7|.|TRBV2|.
CASSYDSYEQYF
TGTGCCAGCAGTTACGACAGCTACGAGCAGTACTTC
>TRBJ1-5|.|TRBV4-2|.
CASSQDPSPGYSNQPQHF
TGTGCCAGCAGCCAAGATCCCTCCCCAGGGTATAGCAATCAGCCCCAGCATTTT
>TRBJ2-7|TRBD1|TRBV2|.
CASVLGQVSYEQYF
TGTGCCAGTGTTTTAGGACAGGTCTCCTACGAGCAGTACTTC
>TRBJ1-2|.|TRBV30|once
CAWSVLGRAANYGYTF
TGTGCCTGGAGTGTCCTGGGCAGGGCAGCTAACTATGGCTACACCTTC
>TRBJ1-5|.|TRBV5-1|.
CASSLGPYSNQPQHF
TGCGCCAGCAGCTTGGGGCCGTATAGCAATCAGCCCCAGCATTTT
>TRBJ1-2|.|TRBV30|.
CAWSRGGGFYGYTF
TGTGCCTGGAGTCGCGGGGGTGGGTTCTATGGCTACACCTTC